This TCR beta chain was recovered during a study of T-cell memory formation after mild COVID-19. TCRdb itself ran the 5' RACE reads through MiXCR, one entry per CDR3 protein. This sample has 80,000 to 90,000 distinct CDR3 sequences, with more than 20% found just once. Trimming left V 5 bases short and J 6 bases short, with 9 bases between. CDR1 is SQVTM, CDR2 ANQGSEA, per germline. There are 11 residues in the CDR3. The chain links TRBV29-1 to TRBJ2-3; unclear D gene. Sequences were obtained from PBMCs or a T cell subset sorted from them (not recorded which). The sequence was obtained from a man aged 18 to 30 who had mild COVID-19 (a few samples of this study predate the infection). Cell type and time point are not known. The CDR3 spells CSVLHWDTQYF. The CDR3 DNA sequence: TGCAGCGTTTTGCACTGGGATACGCAGTATTTT.